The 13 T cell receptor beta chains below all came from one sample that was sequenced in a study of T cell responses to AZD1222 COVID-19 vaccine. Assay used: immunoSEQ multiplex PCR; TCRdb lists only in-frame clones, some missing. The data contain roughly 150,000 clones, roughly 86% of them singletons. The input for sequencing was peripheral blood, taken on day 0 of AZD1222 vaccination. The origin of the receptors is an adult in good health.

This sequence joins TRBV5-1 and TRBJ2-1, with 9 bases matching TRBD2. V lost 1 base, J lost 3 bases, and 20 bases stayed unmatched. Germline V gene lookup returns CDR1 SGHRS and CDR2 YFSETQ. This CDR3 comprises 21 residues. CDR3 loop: CASSLTYRWTSVNHHYNEQFF. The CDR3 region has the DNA TGCGCCAGCAGCTTGACTTATAGATGGACTAGCGTTAATCACCACTACAATGAGCAGTTCTTC.

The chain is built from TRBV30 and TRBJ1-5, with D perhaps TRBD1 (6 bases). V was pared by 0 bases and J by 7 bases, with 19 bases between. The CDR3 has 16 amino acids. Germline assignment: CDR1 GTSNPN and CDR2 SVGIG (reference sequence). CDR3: CAWSVNTGFDRQPQHF. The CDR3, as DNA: TGTGCCTGGAGTGTTAATACAGGGTTTGACAGACAGCCCCAGCATTTT.

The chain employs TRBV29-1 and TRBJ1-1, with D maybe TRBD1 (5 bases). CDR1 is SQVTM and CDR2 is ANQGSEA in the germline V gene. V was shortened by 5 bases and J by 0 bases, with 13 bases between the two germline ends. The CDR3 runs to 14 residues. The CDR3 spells CSVSPDRLNTEAFF. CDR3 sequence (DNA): TGCAGCGTTTCCCCTGACAGATTGAACACTGAAGCTTTCTTT.

This CDR3 reads CASSQDRGGTIIREENTEAFF. Here the CDR3 DNA reads TGCGCCAGCAGCCAAGATCGAGGTGGGACCATCATTCGAGAAGAGAACACTGAAGCTTTCTTT. The genes are TRBV4-3 and TRBJ1-1; maybe TRBD1 (5 bases). The germline V gene has CDR1 LGHNA and CDR2 YSLEER. V lost 0 bases, J lost 1 base, and 27 bases lay in between. This CDR3 region has 21 residues.

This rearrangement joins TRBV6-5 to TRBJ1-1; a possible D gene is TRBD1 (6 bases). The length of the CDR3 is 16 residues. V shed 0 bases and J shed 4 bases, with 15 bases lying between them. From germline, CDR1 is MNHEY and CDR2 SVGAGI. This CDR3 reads CASSYSQGRISTEAFF. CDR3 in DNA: TGTGCCAGCAGTTACTCGCAGGGGAGGATTTCCACTGAAGCTTTCTTT.

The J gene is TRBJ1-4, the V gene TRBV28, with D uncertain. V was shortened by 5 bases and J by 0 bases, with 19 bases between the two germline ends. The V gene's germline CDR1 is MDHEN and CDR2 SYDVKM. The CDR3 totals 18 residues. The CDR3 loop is CASSPIGRGLATNEKLFF. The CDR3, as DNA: TGTGCCAGCAGTCCGATCGGCCGAGGGCTAGCAACTAATGAAAAACTGTTTTTT.

CDR3 DNA sequence: TGTGCCAGCAGCGTAGTGGGGACAGGGGCCGTGTCCCAGCATTTT. It codes for CASSVVGTGAVSQHF. V gene TRBV9 combines with J gene TRBJ1-5; 10 bases align to TRBD1. Germline lookup yields CDR1 SGDLS and CDR2 YYNGEE. Trimming at V came to 0 bases and at J to 11 bases, leaving 8 bases not matched to a gene. The length of the CDR3 is 15 residues.

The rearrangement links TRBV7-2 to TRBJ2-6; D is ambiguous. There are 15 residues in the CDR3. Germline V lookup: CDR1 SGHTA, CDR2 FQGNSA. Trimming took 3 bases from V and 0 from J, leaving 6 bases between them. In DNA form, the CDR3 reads TGTGCCAGCAGCTTCGCCGCCTCTGGGGCCAACGTCCTGACTTTC. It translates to CASSFAASGANVLTF.

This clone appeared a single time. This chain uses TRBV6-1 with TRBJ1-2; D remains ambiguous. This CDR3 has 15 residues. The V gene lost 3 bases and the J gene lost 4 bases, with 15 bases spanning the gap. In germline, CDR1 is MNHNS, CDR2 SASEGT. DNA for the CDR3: TGTGCCAGCAGTGAGACCTTTTCACCGACCTATGGCTACACCTTC. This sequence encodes CASSETFSPTYGYTF.

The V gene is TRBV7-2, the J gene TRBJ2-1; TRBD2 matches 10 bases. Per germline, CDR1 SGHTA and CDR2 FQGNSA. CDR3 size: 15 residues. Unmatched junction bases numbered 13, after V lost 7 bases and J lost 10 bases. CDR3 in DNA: TGTGCCAGCATTAACAGGGCTAGCGGGAGCAACGAGCAGTTCTTC. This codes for CASINRASGSNEQFF.

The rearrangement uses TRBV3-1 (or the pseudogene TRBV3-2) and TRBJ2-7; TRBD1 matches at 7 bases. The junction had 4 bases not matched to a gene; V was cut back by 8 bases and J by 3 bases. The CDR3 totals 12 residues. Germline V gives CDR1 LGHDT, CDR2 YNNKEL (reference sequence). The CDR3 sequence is CASSSGGYEQYF. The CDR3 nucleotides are TGTGCCAGCTCGTCAGGGGGCTACGAGCAGTACTTC.

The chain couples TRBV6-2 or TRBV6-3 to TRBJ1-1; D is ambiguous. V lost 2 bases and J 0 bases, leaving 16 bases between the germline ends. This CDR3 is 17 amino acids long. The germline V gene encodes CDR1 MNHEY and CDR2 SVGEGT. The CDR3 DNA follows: TGTGCCAGCAGTTACCCGGGGAGGCCGTATATGAACACTGAAGCTTTCTTT. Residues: CASSYPGRPYMNTEAFF.

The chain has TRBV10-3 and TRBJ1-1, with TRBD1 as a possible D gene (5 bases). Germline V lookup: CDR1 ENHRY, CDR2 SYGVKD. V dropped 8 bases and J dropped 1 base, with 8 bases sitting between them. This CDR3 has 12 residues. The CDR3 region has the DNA TGTGCCATCCGACAGCAGAACACTGAAGCTTTCTTT. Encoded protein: CAIRQQNTEAFF.